A selection of T cell receptor beta chains follows, all from one sample in a study of cytomegalovirus exposure and HLA in healthy donors. The method was immunoSEQ multiplex PCR; TCRdb's version includes in-frame clones alone and lacks a portion of them. Here the sample spans around 53,000 clones, approximately 73% being singletons. Sequencing was carried out using PBMCs. These receptors were obtained from a man aged 18 to 30 in good health and CMV-seronegative. CDR3s leave out the opening cysteine and the closing phenylalanine or tryptophan. Only part of the rows carry a size: once, few, many, or a class if the clone is expanded.

clone_size: NA; j_call: TRBJ2-3; v_call: TRBV7-2; cdr3_aa: ASSLGPDTQY
clone_size: NA; j_call: TRBJ2-7; v_call: TRBV27; cdr3_aa: ASSLDRVGEQY
clone_size: NA; j_call: TRBJ1-2; v_call: TRBV15; cdr3_aa: ATRQAGGYT
clone_size: NA; j_call: TRBJ1-2; v_call: TRBV6-5; cdr3_aa: ASSPGETGYT
clone_size: NA; j_call: TRBJ2-3; v_call: TRBV30; cdr3_aa: AWSVAGVALKSTDTQY
clone_size: NA; j_call: TRBJ1-4; v_call: TRBV10-2; cdr3_aa: ASSDRDRRDEKLF
clone_size: NA; j_call: TRBJ2-5; v_call: TRBV30; cdr3_aa: AWSAGTFETQY
clone_size: NA; j_call: TRBJ1-2; v_call: TRBV28; cdr3_aa: ASATGSGLGYT
clone_size: NA; j_call: TRBJ1-5; v_call: TRBV10-3; cdr3_aa: AISGEGAYQPQH
clone_size: NA; j_call: TRBJ2-2; v_call: TRBV9; cdr3_aa: ASSVSGLPGELF
clone_size: NA; j_call: TRBJ2-4; v_call: TRBV2; cdr3_aa: ASRHRGLAEENIQY
clone_size: NA; j_call: TRBJ1-1; v_call: TRBV10-2; cdr3_aa: ASGRQGSEAF
clone_size: NA; j_call: TRBJ1-1; v_call: TRBV6-5; cdr3_aa: ASSPGLMNTEAF
clone_size: NA; j_call: TRBJ2-3; v_call: TRBV28; cdr3_aa: ASSLIGLVTDTQY
clone_size: NA; j_call: TRBJ2-7; v_call: TRBV7-8; cdr3_aa: ARKEAGESYEQY
clone_size: NA; j_call: TRBJ1-5; v_call: TRBV7-2; cdr3_aa: ASSSRGAENQPQH
clone_size: NA; j_call: TRBJ1-5; v_call: TRBV19; cdr3_aa: ASSTTDRAHQPQH
clone_size: NA; j_call: TRBJ2-5; v_call: TRBV29-1; cdr3_aa: SVDFGTGEETQY
clone_size: NA; j_call: TRBJ1-4; v_call: TRBV6-5; cdr3_aa: ASSLGGEEKLF
clone_size: NA; j_call: TRBJ1-4; v_call: TRBV4-1; cdr3_aa: ASSQEEVGTGGEKLF
clone_size: NA; j_call: TRBJ1-1; v_call: TRBV6-6; cdr3_aa: ASSYGTTRDTEAF
clone_size: NA; j_call: TRBJ2-7; v_call: TRBV5-4; cdr3_aa: ASSLPGLAGEASYEQY
clone_size: NA; j_call: TRBJ2-5; v_call: TRBV30; cdr3_aa: AWSVGTGSRY
clone_size: NA; j_call: TRBJ1-5; v_call: TRBV25-1; cdr3_aa: ASSEIGGSNQPQH
clone_size: NA; j_call: TRBJ2-3; v_call: TRBV10-3; cdr3_aa: AISGRETDTQY
clone_size: few; j_call: TRBJ1-2; v_call: TRBV6-5; cdr3_aa: ASSYSRQGSYGYT
clone_size: NA; j_call: TRBJ2-7; v_call: TRBV5-1; cdr3_aa: ASRHGQAISYEQY
clone_size: NA; j_call: TRBJ2-3; v_call: TRBV6-5; cdr3_aa: ASSPIGGGTDTQY
clone_size: NA; j_call: TRBJ1-3; v_call: TRBV14; cdr3_aa: ASSQIQGNSGNTIY
clone_size: few; j_call: TRBJ2-1; v_call: TRBV7-9; cdr3_aa: ASSLASGSTNEQF
clone_size: NA; j_call: TRBJ2-7; v_call: TRBV27; cdr3_aa: ASSFASAGEQY
clone_size: NA; j_call: TRBJ2-5; v_call: TRBV6-6; cdr3_aa: ASRSDLVGETQY
clone_size: NA; j_call: TRBJ2-1; v_call: TRBV14; cdr3_aa: ASSQIAGLGDEQF
clone_size: few; j_call: TRBJ1-5; v_call: TRBV28; cdr3_aa: ASRRTGALNQPQH
clone_size: NA; j_call: TRBJ1-5; v_call: TRBV18; cdr3_aa: ASSTSGSSGNQPQH
clone_size: NA; j_call: TRBJ2-5; v_call: TRBV7-9; cdr3_aa: ASSFAEYQETQY
clone_size: NA; j_call: TRBJ2-7; v_call: TRBV28; cdr3_aa: ASRRQGMVWVY
clone_size: NA; j_call: TRBJ1-5; v_call: TRBV10-3; cdr3_aa: AISVGQPNQPQH
clone_size: NA; j_call: TRBJ1-5; v_call: TRBV11-2; cdr3_aa: ASSLDSGFGRPQH
clone_size: NA; j_call: TRBJ1-2; v_call: TRBV29-1; cdr3_aa: SAAESDYGYT
clone_size: NA; j_call: TRBJ2-1; v_call: TRBV7-8; cdr3_aa: ASSLNPSYNEQF
clone_size: NA; j_call: TRBJ2-1; v_call: TRBV5-4; cdr3_aa: ASSTGTGAQVYNEQF
clone_size: NA; j_call: TRBJ2-5; v_call: TRBV7-2; cdr3_aa: ASSFSLHQLRQSQETQY
clone_size: NA; j_call: TRBJ2-1; v_call: TRBV7-9; cdr3_aa: ASSLEGLTNEQF
clone_size: NA; j_call: TRBJ2-7; v_call: TRBV7-2; cdr3_aa: ASSLSTSGGYYEQY
clone_size: NA; j_call: TRBJ1-1; v_call: TRBV10-2; cdr3_aa: ASSGPPGGNTEAF
clone_size: NA; j_call: TRBJ2-5; v_call: TRBV14; cdr3_aa: ASSQEVQGAGETQY
clone_size: NA; j_call: TRBJ1-5; v_call: TRBV6-5; cdr3_aa: ASSQTGGHQPQH
clone_size: NA; j_call: TRBJ2-7; v_call: TRBV11-2; cdr3_aa: ASSWGGYEQY
clone_size: NA; j_call: TRBJ2-7; v_call: TRBV4-3; cdr3_aa: ASSQGGLANLYEQY
clone_size: NA; j_call: TRBJ2-7; v_call: TRBV7-9; cdr3_aa: ASSLVSGPYEQY
clone_size: NA; j_call: TRBJ2-7; v_call: TRBV6-5; cdr3_aa: ASSAVSGSPYEQY
clone_size: once; j_call: TRBJ1-2; v_call: TRBV7-6; cdr3_aa: ASSLNQGDYGYT
clone_size: NA; j_call: TRBJ1-1; v_call: TRBV15; cdr3_aa: ATSRERIAEGEAF
clone_size: few; j_call: TRBJ2-5; v_call: TRBV4-3; cdr3_aa: ASSQAITGSSYQETQY
clone_size: NA; j_call: TRBJ2-7; v_call: TRBV2; cdr3_aa: ASSDSLPGYEQY
clone_size: few; j_call: TRBJ2-2; v_call: TRBV29-1; cdr3_aa: SAHAGLANTGELF
clone_size: NA; j_call: TRBJ2-1; v_call: TRBV4-2; cdr3_aa: ASRAYNEQF
clone_size: NA; j_call: TRBJ1-2; v_call: TRBV7-8; cdr3_aa: ASSADSNYGYT